A selection of T cell receptor beta chains follows, all from one sample in a study of Graves' ophthalmopathy and Graves' hyperthyroidism. TCRdb redid the calling of the multiplex PCR reads with MiXCR, one entry per CDR3 protein. The data show under 800,000 distinct CDR3 sequences, 22% seen once. The source material was peripheral blood. These receptors all come from a woman younger than 35 with stable Graves' hyperthyroidism. Some clones in this sample may be carry-over from other donors' samples. CDR3s include the opening cysteine and the closing phenylalanine or tryptophan. Each record gives: D gene, clone size, J gene, V gene, CDR3 DNA, CDR3 protein. A D gene is named only where the DNA matches it firmly. Clone size appears in some rows only: once, few, many, or a class for an expanded clone.

>NA|many|TRBJ2-7|TRBV12-3/TRBV12-4
TGTGCCAGCACCCCCCGGGGGAGAGGCATCAACGAGCAGTACTTC
CASTPRGRGINEQYF
>NA|NA|TRBJ1-5|TRBV6-4
TGTGCCAGCAGTGACTCGTCCGGAGATAATCAGCCCCAGCATTTT
CASSDSSGDNQPQHF
>NA|few|TRBJ1-5|TRBV20-1
TGCAGTGCCCGCTCGGCAGGGCCCCAGCATTTT
CSARSAGPQHF
>NA|many|TRBJ1-1|TRBV12-3/TRBV12-4
TGTGCCAGCAGTTTAGGGAACGAAGCTTTCTTT
CASSLGNEAFF
>NA|many|TRBJ2-5|TRBV7-8
TGTGCCAGCAGGCAGGGAGCCCTAGAGACCCAGTACTTC
CASRQGALETQYF
>TRBD2|NA|TRBJ2-7|TRBV27
TGTGCCAGCAGTTTCCGCCGACTAGCGGGGGGGACCTACGAGCAGTACTTC
CASSFRRLAGGTYEQYF
>TRBD1|once|TRBJ1-6|TRBV3-1
TGTGCCAGCAGCCTCAGGACAGGGATTAACGGTTCACCCCTCCACTTT
CASSLRTGINGSPLHF
>NA|many|TRBJ1-5|TRBV7-2
TGTGCCAGCAGCGGGGGGTCCGGCAATCAGCCCCAGCATTTT
CASSGGSGNQPQHF
>NA|once|TRBJ2-5|TRBV5-1
TGCGCCAGCACTGAGACAGGCTTGTACCAAGAGACCCAGTACTTC
CASTETGLYQETQYF
>NA|many|TRBJ1-1|TRBV6-1
TGTGCCAGCAGGAAGGGACAATCCCCGAGGGATGAAGCTTTCTTT
CASRKGQSPRDEAFF
>TRBD1|many|TRBJ1-5|TRBV19
TGTGCCAGTAGTCCCTGGCAGGGGGTAGGTCAGCCCCAGCATTTT
CASSPWQGVGQPQHF
>TRBD2|few|TRBJ2-3|TRBV12-3/TRBV12-4
TGTGCCAGCAGTTTAGCCGGGACTAGCGGGGGGGCAGATACGCAGTATTTT
CASSLAGTSGGADTQYF
>NA|NA|TRBJ1-1|TRBV2
TGTGCCAGGAGAGGGACCATTGAAGCTTTCTTT
CARRGTIEAFF
>TRBD1|many|TRBJ1-5|TRBV7-8
TGTGCCAGCAGCTTAGCGGCAGGGGGCGATCAGCCCCAGCATTTT
CASSLAAGGDQPQHF
>TRBD1|many|TRBJ1-3|TRBV9
TGTGCCAGCAGCACGGGACAGGGAAGAGGCACCATATATTTT
CASSTGQGRGTIYF
>NA|many|TRBJ1-1|TRBV20-1
TGCAGTGCAAGTATGCGGGGGTCAGGGGCTGAAGCTTTCTTT
CSASMRGSGAEAFF
>NA|many|TRBJ1-2|TRBV18
TGTGCCAGCTCAGGGGACATGGACTATGGCTACACCTTC
CASSGDMDYGYTF
>NA|NA|TRBJ1-5|TRBV2
TGTGCCAGCAGTCCAAGACTTATCTTGGGCAATCAGCCCCAGCATTTT
CASSPRLILGNQPQHF
>NA|NA|TRBJ1-5|TRBV28
TGTGCCAGCAGTTTAATGGTTACAGTAGCCAATCAGCCCCAGCATTTT
CASSLMVTVANQPQHF
>TRBD2|many|TRBJ2-5|TRBV11-1
TGTGCCAGCAGCCCCTCCCCTAGCGGGAGGGGGAAGGAGACCCAGTACTTC
CASSPSPSGRGKETQYF
>NA|NA|TRBJ1-6|TRBV2
TGTGCCAGCAGTTCTACAGGGTCGGATAATTCACCCCTCCACTTT
CASSSTGSDNSPLHF
>TRBD1|many|TRBJ2-7|TRBV13
TGTGCCAGCAGCTTCAGAGGATGGACAGGTGAAGGCGAGCAGTACTTC
CASSFRGWTGEGEQYF
>NA|many|TRBJ1-2|TRBV19
TGTGCCAGTAGTATAGGATACGCCGTCGTTGGCTACACCTTC
CASSIGYAVVGYTF
>TRBD1|NA|TRBJ1-6|TRBV20-1
TGCAGTGCTAGATCTCCCAAGGGGGCAGGGTATTCACCCCTCCACTTT
CSARSPKGAGYSPLHF
>TRBD1|many|TRBJ1-2|TRBV27
TGTGCCAGCAGTCCGGGGACAGGGGCCCCGGGTGGCTATGGCTACACCTTC
CASSPGTGAPGGYGYTF
>NA|many|TRBJ2-2|TRBV6-1
TGTGCCAGCAGAGATCGAGGAAACACCGGGGAGCTGTTTTTT
CASRDRGNTGELFF
>NA|many|TRBJ1-3|TRBV5-1
TGCGCCAGCAGCCCCCCCGAGTCAATCTCTGGAAACACCATATATTTT
CASSPPESISGNTIYF
>TRBD2|few|TRBJ2-5|TRBV12-3/TRBV12-4
TGTGCCAGCAGTTTCGGCTGGTCTCTAGCGGGGATTACCCAAGAGACCCAGTACTTC
CASSFGWSLAGITQETQYF
>NA|few|TRBJ1-1|TRBV12-5
TGTGCTAGTGGTTTCGTCTCCGGGGGCAGGACTGAAGCTTTCTTT
CASGFVSGGRTEAFF
>NA|NA|TRBJ1-2|TRBV11-2
TGTGCCAGCAGCTCCGTCCGTCGGGGCTATGGCTACACCTTC
CASSSVRRGYGYTF
>TRBD1|many|TRBJ2-2|TRBV2
TGTGCCAGCAGTCCGAGTAGGGGGCAAGTCGGCGGGGAGCTGTTTTTT
CASSPSRGQVGGELFF
>TRBD1|many|TRBJ1-1|TRBV28
TGTGCCAGCTCGGGGGACAGGGCGAGGGGCACTGAAGCTTTCTTT
CASSGDRARGTEAFF
>NA|many|TRBJ1-1|TRBV27
TGTGCCAGCAGTTCCACACCTAACACTGAAGCTTTCTTT
CASSSTPNTEAFF
>NA|many|TRBJ2-7|TRBV7-8
TGTGCCAGCAGAGGCCATAGCTCCTACGAGCAGTACTTC
CASRGHSSYEQYF
>TRBD1|NA|TRBJ1-1|TRBV4-1
TGCGCCAGCAGCCAATTTCAGGGGGTGAACACTGAAGCTTTCTTT
CASSQFQGVNTEAFF
>NA|NA|TRBJ2-5|TRBV7-8
TGTGCCAGCAGCCCCCCCGGAGCGCCGAGGTTTACCCAGTACTTC
CASSPPGAPRFTQYF
>NA|NA|TRBJ2-7|TRBV19
TGTGCCAGTGGTCTCCGGGACCGAGGCTCCTACGAGCAGTACTTC
CASGLRDRGSYEQYF
>NA|many|TRBJ2-2|TRBV6-2/TRBV6-3
TGTGCCAGCAAGAGGGAGATAGGCGGGGAGCTGTTTTTT
CASKREIGGELFF
>TRBD1|many|TRBJ1-1|TRBV28
TGTGCCAGCACCTCCCCCCCGGGACAGGGCCTCAATGGGAGAGAAGCTTTCTTT
CASTSPPGQGLNGREAFF
>NA|many|TRBJ1-1|TRBV10-3
TGTGCCATACGCGAGAGCTTAACAAGGACAGCTCTGGGCACTGAAGCTTTCTTT
CAIRESLTRTALGTEAFF
>NA|NA|TRBJ1-2|TRBV4-1
TGCGCCAGCAGCCAAGAGGAGGGGCGGATCTATGGCTACACCTTC
CASSQEEGRIYGYTF
>NA|NA|TRBJ1-1|TRBV5-1
TGCGCCAGCAGCTTGGGACAGACTATGAACACTGAAGCTTTCTTT
CASSLGQTMNTEAFF